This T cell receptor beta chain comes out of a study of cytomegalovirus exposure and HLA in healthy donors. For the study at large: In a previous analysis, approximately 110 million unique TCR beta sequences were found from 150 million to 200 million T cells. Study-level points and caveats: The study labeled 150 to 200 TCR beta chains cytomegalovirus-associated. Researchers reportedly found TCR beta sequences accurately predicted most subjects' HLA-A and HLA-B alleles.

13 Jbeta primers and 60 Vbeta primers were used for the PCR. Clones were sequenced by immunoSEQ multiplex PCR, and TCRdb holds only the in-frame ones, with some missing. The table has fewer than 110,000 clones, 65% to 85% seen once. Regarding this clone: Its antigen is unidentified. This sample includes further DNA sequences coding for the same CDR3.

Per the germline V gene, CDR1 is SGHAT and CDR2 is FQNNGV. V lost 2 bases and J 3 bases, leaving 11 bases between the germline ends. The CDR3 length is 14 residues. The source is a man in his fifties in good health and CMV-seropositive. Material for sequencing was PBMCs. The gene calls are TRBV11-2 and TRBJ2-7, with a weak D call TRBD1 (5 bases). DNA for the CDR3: TGTGCCAGCAGCTTAAGCCGTCAGGGCTACGAGCAGTACTTC. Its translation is CASSLSRQGYEQYF.